The 24 T cell receptor beta chains below all came from one sample that was sequenced in a study of shared clonotypes between healthy human individuals. Profiling relied on immunoSEQ multiplex PCR, and the TCRdb table lists in-frame clones only, not all of them. The sample consists of 850,000 to 1,200,000 clones, 60% to 80% of them appearing once. The material sequenced was memory CD4+ T cells sorted from blood. Specified subset: CD45RA-negative fraction. The source is a man younger than 35 in good health.

CDR3 coding DNA: TGTGCCAGCAGTTACTCGAACAGGGGAGGCGGCTACACCTTC. It is translated as CASSYSNRGGGYTF. This chain uses TRBV6-6 with TRBJ1-2; 7 bases are shared with TRBD1. The V and J ends lost 0 bases and 8 bases, in that order; junction bases with no gene match: 6. The CDR3 runs to 14 residues. Germline loops: CDR1 MNHNY, CDR2 SVGAGI (reference sequence).

The chain combines TRBV12-5 with TRBJ2-2; unclear D gene. This CDR3 contains 15 residues. The germline V and J ends were trimmed by 1 base and 0 bases, with 6 bases remaining between them. Germline V CDR1 and CDR2: LGHNT, FRNRAP. CDR3 residues: CASGLDSANTGELFF. DNA of the CDR3: TGTGCTAGTGGTTTGGACAGCGCGAACACCGGGGAGCTGTTTTTT.

V and J are TRBV28 and TRBJ2-5; unclear D gene. Trimming removed 3 bases from V and 2 bases from J, with 4 bases in between. The germline V gene has CDR1 MDHEN and CDR2 SYDVKM. CDR3 length: 12 amino acids. The CDR3 region has the DNA TGTGCCAGCAGTTTTTCACAAGAGACCCAGTACTTC. Amino acid sequence: CASSFSQETQYF.

The chain has TRBV21-1 and TRBJ1-1. TRBV21-1 is recorded as a pseudogene. The CDR3 length is 14 residues. The CDR3 DNA follows: TGTGCCAGCAGCAAAGCGCGGTCGAACACTGAAGCTTTCTTT. Translated, it gives CASSKARSNTEAFF.

This clone was seen only a few times. The chain joins TRBV30 to TRBJ1-5; D might be TRBD1 (5 bases). This CDR3 contains 15 residues. V gave up 3 bases and J gave up 0 bases, with 12 bases separating them. Germline-derived CDR1 and CDR2 are GTSNPN and SVGIG (reference sequence). CDR3 sequence: CAWSGDSYSNQPQHF. DNA of the CDR3: TGTGCCTGGAGCGGAGACAGTTATAGCAATCAGCCCCAGCATTTT. Using reference TRBV30 and TRBJ1-5 for the parts outside the CDR3, the full variable domain is SQTIHQWPATLVQPVGSPLSLECTVEGTSNPNLYWYRQAAGRGLQLLFYSVGIGQISSEVPQNLSASRPQDRQFILSSKKLLLSDSGFYLCAWSGDSYSNQPQHFGDGTRLSIL.

This clone has just one count. The chain combines TRBV2 with TRBJ2-6; maybe TRBD1 (5 bases). Trimming left V 6 bases short and J 2 bases short, with 11 bases between. This CDR3 is built from 15 residues. The V gene's germline CDR1 is SNHLY and CDR2 FYNNEI. The CDR3 coding sequence is TGTGCCAGCAGAGCCGACAGTCCTGGGGCCAACGTCCTGACTTTC. The encoded protein is CASRADSPGANVLTF.

CDR3 residues: CASSVSGGDTQYF. The DNA for the CDR3 is TGTGCCAGCAGCGTCAGCGGAGGAGATACGCAGTATTTT. The genes are TRBV9 and TRBJ2-3; tentative D call: TRBD2 (5 bases). Germline values: CDR1 SGDLS, CDR2 YYNGEE. V dropped 2 bases and J dropped 5 bases, with 9 bases sitting between them. The CDR3 loop spans 13 amino acids.

The chain employs TRBV5-1 and TRBJ2-7, with 9 positions matching TRBD2. Trimming cost V 0 bases and J 7 bases; bases outside gene matches: 8. This CDR3 is built from 15 residues. Germline-derived CDR1 and CDR2 are SGHRS and YFSETQ. CDR3 DNA sequence: TGCGCCAGCAGCTTGGGAGTAGCGGGAGCGGGGGAGCAGTACTTC. This gives the protein CASSLGVAGAGEQYF.

This chain links TRBV23-1 with TRBJ2-6; D unclear. TRBV23-1 is known as an ORF, though its function is uncertain. V shed 4 bases and J shed 4 bases, with 11 bases lying between them. This CDR3 has 15 amino acids. CDR3 sequence reads: CASSLALKGANVLTF. CDR3 in DNA: TGCGCCAGCAGTCTGGCCCTGAAGGGGGCCAACGTCCTGACTTTC.

V gene TRBV2 combines with J gene TRBJ2-7; TRBD1 agrees at 12 bases. V dropped 6 bases and J dropped 7; count of bases not matched to a gene: 4. Germline CDR1 is SNHLY and CDR2 is FYNNEI. The length of the CDR3 is 13 residues. CDR3 region: CASRGQGAGEQYF. The CDR3 DNA sequence: TGTGCCAGCAGGGGACAGGGGGCGGGTGAGCAGTACTTC.

The V call is TRBV19, the J call TRBJ1-6, with unresolved D. CDR3 length: 14 residues. Looked up from germline, CDR1 is LNHDA and CDR2 is SQIVND (reference sequence). V was shortened by 5 bases and J by 14 bases, with 19 bases between the two germline ends. CDR3 sequence reads: CASSLTAPGWSLHF. CDR3 DNA sequence: TGTGCCAGTAGTTTAACAGCGCCGGGGTGGTCCCTCCACTTT.

This clone occurred a few times. This chain uses TRBV7-8 with TRBJ2-5; TRBD1 aligns across 7 bases. Trimming cost V 4 bases and J 0 bases; bases outside gene matches: 5. CDR1 is SGHVS, CDR2 FQNEAQ, per germline. The CDR3 has 15 amino acids. CDR3 coding DNA: TGTGCCAGCAGCTCCCACACAGGGGACCAAGAGACCCAGTACTTC. Its protein is CASSSHTGDQETQYF. The full variable domain, in which reference TRBV7-8 and TRBJ2-5 provide the parts outside the CDR3, is GAGVSQSPRYKVAKRGQDVALRCDPISGHVSLFWYQQALGQGPEFLTYFQNEAQLDKSGLPSDRFFAERPEGSVSTLKIQRTQQEDSAVYLCASSSHTGDQETQYFGPGTRLLVL.

This clone was counted many times. The rearrangement joins TRBV19 to TRBJ2-5, with D possibly TRBD1 on 6 matching bases. Trimming removed 4 bases from V and 0 bases from J, with 12 bases in between. Germline V gives CDR1 LNHDA, CDR2 SQIVND (reference sequence). The CDR3 has 15 residues. The CDR3 region has the DNA TGTGCCAGTAGTAGCAGGGGAACGTACCAAGAGACCCAGTACTTC. It is translated as CASSSRGTYQETQYF.

The gene calls are TRBV10-2 and TRBJ2-2; 14 nucleotides line up with TRBD2. CDR3 size: 16 residues. Germline CDR1 reads WSHSY; CDR2 reads SAAADI. V lost 6 bases, J lost 7 bases, and 7 bases stayed unmatched. The CDR3 loop reads CASRSRLAGGHGELFF. The CDR3 DNA is TGCGCCAGCAGAAGCCGACTAGCGGGGGGGCACGGGGAGCTGTTTTTT.

The V and J genes are TRBV28 and TRBJ2-3; 16 bases agree with TRBD2. Trimming took 7 bases from V and 4 from J; bases not matched to a gene: 17. This CDR3 is built from 20 residues. Germline loops: CDR1 MDHEN, CDR2 SYDVKM. This CDR3 is CASKTGTSGGAWSFADTQYF. In nucleotides, the CDR3 is TGTGCCAGCAAAACCGGGACTAGCGGGGGGGCCTGGTCATTTGCAGATACGCAGTATTTT.

The V gene is TRBV6-1, the J gene TRBJ1-2; 9 bases are a match to TRBD1. Germline CDR1 reads MNHNS; CDR2 reads SASEGT. Trimming took 5 bases from V and 6 from J; bases not matched to a gene: 7. This CDR3 is built from 14 residues. In DNA, the CDR3 is TGTGCCAGCAGTTCACAGGGGGCGGCAAATGGCTACACCTTC. Translation gives CASSSQGAANGYTF.

CDR3 loop: CASSPDQGSNQPQHF. In DNA, the CDR3 is TGCGCCAGCAGTCCGGATCAGGGAAGCAATCAGCCCCAGCATTTT. The rearrangement joins TRBV5-1 to TRBJ1-5; TRBD1 might be the D (5 bases). The germline V gene encodes CDR1 SGHRS and CDR2 YFSETQ. Trimming removed 5 bases at V and 1 base at J, with 13 bases between. This CDR3 contains 15 residues.

This clone was detected only once. The chain uses TRBV6-1 and TRBJ1-4, with 11 bases that match TRBD1. Germline loops: CDR1 MNHNS, CDR2 SASEGT. The CDR3 totals 15 residues. V lost 6 bases and J lost 7; bases outside the gene matches: 7. CDR3 residues: CASRAAGTGGEKLFF. DNA of the CDR3: TGTGCCAGCAGAGCAGCCGGGACAGGGGGTGAAAAACTGTTTTTT.

The V gene is TRBV2, the J gene TRBJ2-7; no clear D gene. CDR1 SNHLY and CDR2 FYNNEI come from the germline V gene. V was shortened by 4 bases and J by 3 bases, with 16 bases between the two germline ends. The CDR3 runs 15 residues. The CDR3 DNA sequence: TGTGCCAGCAGTGCCTCGGACGGGTATGACTACGAGCAGTACTTC. Translating gives CASSASDGYDYEQYF.

The genes are TRBV27 and TRBJ1-5, with D possibly being TRBD1 (5 bases). Germline CDR1 reads MNHEY; CDR2 reads SMNVEV (reference sequence). V was pared by 5 bases and J by 1 base, with 12 bases between. CDR3 size: 15 residues. CDR3 protein: CASSRDVASNQPQHF. CDR3 DNA sequence: TGTGCCAGCAGTCGGGACGTCGCCAGCAATCAGCCCCAGCATTTT.

This clone showed up just once. The V gene is TRBV5-4, the J gene TRBJ1-1; D unresolved. This CDR3 contains 15 residues. The V end lost 2 bases, the J end lost 1 base, and 12 bases lay between the germline ends. The germline V gene encodes CDR1 SGHNT and CDR2 YYREEE (reference sequence). CDR3 nucleotides: TGTGCCAGCAGCTTATATACCCCAGGGAACACTGAAGCTTTCTTT. Translating gives CASSLYTPGNTEAFF.

The gene calls are TRBV28 and TRBJ1-4, with a weak D call TRBD1 (5 bases). The CDR3 covers 15 residues. V was shortened by 5 bases and J by 7 bases, with 17 bases between the two germline ends. Per the germline V gene, CDR1 is MDHEN and CDR2 is SYDVKM. The CDR3 bases are TGTGCCAGCAGTGCCCCGGGGGAAGGGAGTGAAAAACTGTTTTTT. It encodes CASSAPGEGSEKLFF. The complete variable domain, with remaining parts taken from reference TRBV28 and TRBJ1-4, reads DVKVTQSSRYLVKRTGEKVFLECVQDMDHENMFWYRQDPGLGLRLIYFSYDVKMKEKGDIPEGYSVSREKKERFSLILESASTNQTSMYLCASSAPGEGSEKLFFGSGTQLSVL.

This clone showed up many times. J is TRBJ1-6 and V is TRBV9; 8 bases line up with TRBD1. The V segment lost 3 bases and the J segment 14 bases; nucleotides outside the gene matches: 10. Germline CDR1 is SGDLS and CDR2 is YYNGEE. CDR3 size: 14 residues. The DNA of the CDR3 is TGTGCCAGCAGCGCCTCCCTACAGGGGGTGGCCCTCCACTTT. It encodes CASSASLQGVALHF. Supplemented by reference TRBV9 and TRBJ1-6, the full variable domain reads DSGVTQTPKHLITATGQRVTLRCSPRSGDLSVYWYQQSLDQGLQFLIQYYNGEERAKGNILERFSAQQFPDLHSELNLSSLELGDSALYFCASSASLQGVALHFGNGTRLTVT.

The rearrangement links TRBV6-5 to TRBJ2-5; 8 nucleotides align to TRBD2. The V segment lost 11 bases and the J segment 5 bases; nucleotides outside the gene matches: 10. This CDR3 region has 13 residues. Looked up from germline, CDR1 is MNHEY and CDR2 is SVGAGI. DNA for the CDR3: TGTGCCGGATCGGGGGGGCCAAAGGAGACCCAGTACTTC. Amino acid sequence: CAGSGGPKETQYF.